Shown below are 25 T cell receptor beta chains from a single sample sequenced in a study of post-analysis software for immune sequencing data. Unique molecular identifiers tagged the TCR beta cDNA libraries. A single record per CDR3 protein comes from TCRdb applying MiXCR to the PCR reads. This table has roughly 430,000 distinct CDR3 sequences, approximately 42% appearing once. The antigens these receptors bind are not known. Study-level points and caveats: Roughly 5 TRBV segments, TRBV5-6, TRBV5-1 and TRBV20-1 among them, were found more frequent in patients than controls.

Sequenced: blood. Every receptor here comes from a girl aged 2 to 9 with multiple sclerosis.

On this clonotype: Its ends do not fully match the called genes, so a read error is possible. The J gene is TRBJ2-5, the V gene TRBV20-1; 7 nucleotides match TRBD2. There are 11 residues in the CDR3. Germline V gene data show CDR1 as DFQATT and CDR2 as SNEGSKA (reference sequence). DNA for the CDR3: TGCAGTTCTAGCGGTCAGGAGACCCAGTACTTC. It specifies CSSSGQETQYF.

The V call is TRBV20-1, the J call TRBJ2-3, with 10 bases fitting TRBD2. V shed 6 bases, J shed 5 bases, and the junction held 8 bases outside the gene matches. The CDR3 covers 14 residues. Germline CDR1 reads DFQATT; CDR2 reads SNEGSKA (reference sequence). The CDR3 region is CSAKAGGPKDTQYF. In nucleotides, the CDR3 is TGCAGTGCCAAAGCGGGGGGGCCAAAAGATACGCAGTATTTT.

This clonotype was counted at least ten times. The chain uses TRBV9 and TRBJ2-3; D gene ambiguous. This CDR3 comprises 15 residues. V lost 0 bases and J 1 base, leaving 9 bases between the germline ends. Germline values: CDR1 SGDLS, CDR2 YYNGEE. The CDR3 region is CASSVDGLGTDTQYF. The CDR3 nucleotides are TGTGCCAGCAGCGTAGATGGGCTGGGCACAGATACGCAGTATTTT.

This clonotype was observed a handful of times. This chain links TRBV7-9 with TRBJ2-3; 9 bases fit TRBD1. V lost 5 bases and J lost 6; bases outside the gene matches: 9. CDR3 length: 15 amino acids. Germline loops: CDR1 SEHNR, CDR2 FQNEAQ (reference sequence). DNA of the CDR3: TGTGCCAGCAGCAACAGACAGGGGGTAGGCGATACGCAGTATTTT. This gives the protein CASSNRQGVGDTQYF.

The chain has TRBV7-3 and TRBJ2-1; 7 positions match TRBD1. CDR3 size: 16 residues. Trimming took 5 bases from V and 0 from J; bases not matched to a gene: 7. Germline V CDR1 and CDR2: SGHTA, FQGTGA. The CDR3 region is CASSIGQESSYNEQFF. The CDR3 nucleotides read TGTGCCAGCAGCATAGGACAGGAAAGCTCCTACAATGAGCAGTTCTTC.

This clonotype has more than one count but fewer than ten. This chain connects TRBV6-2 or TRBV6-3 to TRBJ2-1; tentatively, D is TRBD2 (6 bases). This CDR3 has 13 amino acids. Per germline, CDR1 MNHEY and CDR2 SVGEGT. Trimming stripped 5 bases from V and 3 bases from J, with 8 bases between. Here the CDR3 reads CASSPTSYNEQFF. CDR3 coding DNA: TGTGCCAGCAGTCCGACTAGCTACAATGAGCAGTTCTTC.

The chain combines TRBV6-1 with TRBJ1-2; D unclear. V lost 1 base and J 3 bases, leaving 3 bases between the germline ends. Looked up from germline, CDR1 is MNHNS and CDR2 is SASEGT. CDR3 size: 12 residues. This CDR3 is CASSEVYYGYTF. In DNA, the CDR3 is TGTGCCAGCAGTGAAGTCTACTATGGCTACACCTTC.

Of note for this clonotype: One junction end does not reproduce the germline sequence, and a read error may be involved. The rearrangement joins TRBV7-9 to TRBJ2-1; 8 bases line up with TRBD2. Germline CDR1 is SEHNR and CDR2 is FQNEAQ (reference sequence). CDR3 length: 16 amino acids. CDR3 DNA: TGTGCCAGCACTAAGAGGAGCGGGAGCTCCTACAATAAGCAGTTCTTC. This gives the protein CASTKRSGSSYNKQFF.

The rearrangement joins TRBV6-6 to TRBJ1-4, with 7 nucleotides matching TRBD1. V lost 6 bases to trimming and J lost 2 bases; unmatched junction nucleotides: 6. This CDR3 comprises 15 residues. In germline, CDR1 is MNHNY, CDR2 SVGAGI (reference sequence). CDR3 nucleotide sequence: TGTGCCAGCAGCCCCCCGGGACAGACTAATGAAAAACTGTTTTTT. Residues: CASSPPGQTNEKLFF.

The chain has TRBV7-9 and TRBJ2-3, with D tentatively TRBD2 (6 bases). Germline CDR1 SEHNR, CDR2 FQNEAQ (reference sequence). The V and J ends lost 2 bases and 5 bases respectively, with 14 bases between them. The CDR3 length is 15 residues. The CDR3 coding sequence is TGTGCCAGCAGCTTACCCGGGGGATGGAAAGATACGCAGTATTTT. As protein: CASSLPGGWKDTQYF.

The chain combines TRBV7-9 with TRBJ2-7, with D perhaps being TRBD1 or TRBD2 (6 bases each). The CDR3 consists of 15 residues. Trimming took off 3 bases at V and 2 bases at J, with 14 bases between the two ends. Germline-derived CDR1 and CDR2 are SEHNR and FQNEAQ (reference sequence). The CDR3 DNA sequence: TGTGCCAGCAGCTTTAGCGGACAGCGTACCTACGAGCAGTACTTC. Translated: CASSFSGQRTYEQYF.

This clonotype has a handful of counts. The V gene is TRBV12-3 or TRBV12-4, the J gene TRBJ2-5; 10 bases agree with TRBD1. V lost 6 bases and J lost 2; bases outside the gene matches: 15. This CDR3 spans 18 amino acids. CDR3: CASSSPGQGWGIQETQYF. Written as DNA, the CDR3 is TGTGCCAGCAGCTCACCGGGACAGGGGTGGGGGATACAAGAGACCCAGTACTTC.

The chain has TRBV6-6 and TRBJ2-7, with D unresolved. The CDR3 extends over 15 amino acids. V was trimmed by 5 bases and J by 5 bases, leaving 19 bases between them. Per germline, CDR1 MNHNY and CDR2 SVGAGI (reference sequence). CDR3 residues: CASSLTKRLNDEQYF. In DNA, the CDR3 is TGTGCCAGCAGTCTCACCAAACGACTTAACGACGAGCAGTACTTC.

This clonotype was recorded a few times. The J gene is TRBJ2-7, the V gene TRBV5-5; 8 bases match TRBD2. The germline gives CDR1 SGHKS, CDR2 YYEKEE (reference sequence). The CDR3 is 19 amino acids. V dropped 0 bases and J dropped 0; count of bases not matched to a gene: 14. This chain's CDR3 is CASSLGPAGGPYFSYEQYF. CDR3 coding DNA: TGTGCCAGCAGCTTGGGGCCCGCGGGGGGCCCTTATTTCTCCTACGAGCAGTACTTC. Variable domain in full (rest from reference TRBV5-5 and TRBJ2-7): DAGVTQSPTHLIKTRGQQVTLRCSPISGHKSVSWYQQVLGQGPQFIFQYYEKEERGRGNFPDRFSARQFPNYSSELNVNALLLGDSALYLCASSLGPAGGPYFSYEQYFGPGTRLTVT.

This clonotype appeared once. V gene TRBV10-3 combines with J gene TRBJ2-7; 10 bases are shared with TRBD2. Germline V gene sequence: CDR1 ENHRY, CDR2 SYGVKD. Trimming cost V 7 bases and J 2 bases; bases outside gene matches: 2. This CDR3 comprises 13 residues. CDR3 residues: CAIKGTSAYEQYF. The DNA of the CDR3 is TGTGCCATCAAGGGGACTAGCGCCTACGAGCAGTACTTC.

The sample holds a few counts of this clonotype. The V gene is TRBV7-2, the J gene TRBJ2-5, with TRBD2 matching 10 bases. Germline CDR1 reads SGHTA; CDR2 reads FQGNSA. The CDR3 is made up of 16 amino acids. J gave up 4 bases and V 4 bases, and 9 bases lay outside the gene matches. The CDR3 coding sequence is TGTGCCAGCAGCTGGGTAGCGGGAGGCCGCGGAGAGACCCAGTACTTC. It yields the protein CASSWVAGGRGETQYF.

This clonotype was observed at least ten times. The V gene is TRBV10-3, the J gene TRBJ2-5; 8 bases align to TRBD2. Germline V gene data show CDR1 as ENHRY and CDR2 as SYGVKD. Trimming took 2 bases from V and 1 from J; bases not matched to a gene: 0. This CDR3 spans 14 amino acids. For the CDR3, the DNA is TGTGCCATCAGTGAGCGGGGGGGCCAAGAGACCCAGTACTTC. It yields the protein CAISERGGQETQYF.

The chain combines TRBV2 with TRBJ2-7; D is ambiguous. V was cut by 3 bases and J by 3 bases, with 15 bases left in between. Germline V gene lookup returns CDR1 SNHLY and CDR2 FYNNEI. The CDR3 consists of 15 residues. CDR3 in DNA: TGTGCCAGCAGTGAGTTTGGTGAGACCTTCTACGAGCAGTACTTC. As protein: CASSEFGETFYEQYF.

CDR3 protein: CSAGPGTAAEKLFF. The CDR3 nucleotides are TGCAGTGCTGGCCCCGGGACAGCCGCCGAAAAACTGTTTTTT. The genes are TRBV20-1 and TRBJ1-4; 7 positions match TRBD1. CDR3 length: 14 amino acids. Trimming removed 5 bases from V and 8 bases from J; junction bases left unmatched: 11. CDR1 and CDR2 from the germline V gene are DFQATT and SNEGSKA (reference sequence).

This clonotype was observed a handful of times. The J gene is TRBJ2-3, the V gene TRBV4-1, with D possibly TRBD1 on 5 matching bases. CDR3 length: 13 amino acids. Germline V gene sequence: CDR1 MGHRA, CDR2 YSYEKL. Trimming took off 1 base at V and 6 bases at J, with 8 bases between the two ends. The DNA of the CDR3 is TGCGCCAGCAGCCAAGGGACATTGGATACGCAGTATTTT. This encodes CASSQGTLDTQYF.

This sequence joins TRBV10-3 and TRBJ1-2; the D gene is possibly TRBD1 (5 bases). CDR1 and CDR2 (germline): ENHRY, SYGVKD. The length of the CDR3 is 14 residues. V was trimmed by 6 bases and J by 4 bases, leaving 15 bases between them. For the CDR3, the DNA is TGTGCCATCAGGGGGACCGATCGGGGCTATGGCTACACCTTC. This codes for CAIRGTDRGYGYTF.

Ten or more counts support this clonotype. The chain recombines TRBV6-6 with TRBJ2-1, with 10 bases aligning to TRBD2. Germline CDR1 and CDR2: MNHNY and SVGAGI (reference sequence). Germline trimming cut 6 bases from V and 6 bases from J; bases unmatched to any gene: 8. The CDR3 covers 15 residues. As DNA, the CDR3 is TGTGCCAGCAGCCGGGGGAGCGGGGGGGCCAATGAGCAGTTCTTC. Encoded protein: CASSRGSGGANEQFF.

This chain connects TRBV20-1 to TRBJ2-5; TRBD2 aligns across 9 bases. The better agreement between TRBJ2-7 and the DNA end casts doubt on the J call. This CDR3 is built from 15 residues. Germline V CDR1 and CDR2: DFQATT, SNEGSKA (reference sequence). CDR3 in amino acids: CSARDLSGGFYEQYF. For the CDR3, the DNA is TGCAGTGCTAGAGATTTAAGCGGGGGGTTTTACGAGCAGTACTTC.

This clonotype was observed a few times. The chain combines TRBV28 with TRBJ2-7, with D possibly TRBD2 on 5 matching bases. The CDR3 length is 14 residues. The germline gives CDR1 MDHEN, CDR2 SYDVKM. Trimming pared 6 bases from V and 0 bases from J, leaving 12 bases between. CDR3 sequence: CASRTTASSYEQYF. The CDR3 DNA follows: TGTGCCAGCAGGACTACAGCGAGCTCCTACGAGCAGTACTTC.

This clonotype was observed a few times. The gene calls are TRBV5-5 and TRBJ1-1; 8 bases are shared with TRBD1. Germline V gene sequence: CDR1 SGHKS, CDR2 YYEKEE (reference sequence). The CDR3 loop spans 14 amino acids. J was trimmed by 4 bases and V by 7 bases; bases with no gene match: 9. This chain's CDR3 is CASSPQGASTEAFF. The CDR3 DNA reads TGTGCCAGCTCACCCCAGGGGGCTAGCACTGAAGCTTTCTTT.